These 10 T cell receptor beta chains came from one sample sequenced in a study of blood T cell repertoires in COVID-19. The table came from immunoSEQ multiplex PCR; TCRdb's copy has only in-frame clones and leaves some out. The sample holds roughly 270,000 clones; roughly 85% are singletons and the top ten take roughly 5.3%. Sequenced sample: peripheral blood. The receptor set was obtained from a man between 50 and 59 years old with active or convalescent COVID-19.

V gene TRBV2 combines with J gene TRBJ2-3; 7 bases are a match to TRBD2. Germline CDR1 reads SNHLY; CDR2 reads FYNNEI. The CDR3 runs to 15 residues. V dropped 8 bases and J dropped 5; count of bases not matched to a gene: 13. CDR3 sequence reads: CASAGVRGVLDTQYF. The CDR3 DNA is TGTGCCAGCGCGGGAGTAAGAGGGGTGTTAGATACGCAGTATTTT.

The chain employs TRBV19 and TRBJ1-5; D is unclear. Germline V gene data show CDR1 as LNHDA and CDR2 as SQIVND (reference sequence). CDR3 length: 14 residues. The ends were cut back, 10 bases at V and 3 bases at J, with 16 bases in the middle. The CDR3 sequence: CATSLNSINQPQHF. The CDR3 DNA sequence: TGTGCCACCTCACTTAATTCGATCAATCAGCCCCAGCATTTT.

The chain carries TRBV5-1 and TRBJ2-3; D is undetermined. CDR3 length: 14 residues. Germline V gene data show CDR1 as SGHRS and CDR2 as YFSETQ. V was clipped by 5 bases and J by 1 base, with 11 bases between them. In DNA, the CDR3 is TGCGCCAGCAGTTCTACCCCACGCACAGATACGCAGTATTTT. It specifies CASSSTPRTDTQYF. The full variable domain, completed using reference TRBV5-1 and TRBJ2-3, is KAGVTQTPRYLIKTRGQQVTLSCSPISGHRSVSWYQQTPGQGLQFLFEYFSETQRNKGNFPGRFSGRQFSNSRSEMNVSTLELGDSALYLCASSSTPRTDTQYFGPGTRLTVL.

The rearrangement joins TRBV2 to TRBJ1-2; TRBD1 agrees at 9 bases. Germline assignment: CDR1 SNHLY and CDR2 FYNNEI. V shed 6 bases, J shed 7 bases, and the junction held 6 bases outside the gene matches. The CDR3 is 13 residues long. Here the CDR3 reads CASRPNRGLGYTF. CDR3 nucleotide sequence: TGTGCCAGCAGACCTAACAGGGGGCTTGGCTACACCTTC.

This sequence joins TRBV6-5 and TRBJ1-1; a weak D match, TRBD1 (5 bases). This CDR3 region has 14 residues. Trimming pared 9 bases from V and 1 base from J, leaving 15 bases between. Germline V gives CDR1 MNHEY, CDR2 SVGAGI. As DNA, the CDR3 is TGTGCCAGTCGAGATTCTACAGGGAACACTGAAGCTTTCTTT. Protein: CASRDSTGNTEAFF.

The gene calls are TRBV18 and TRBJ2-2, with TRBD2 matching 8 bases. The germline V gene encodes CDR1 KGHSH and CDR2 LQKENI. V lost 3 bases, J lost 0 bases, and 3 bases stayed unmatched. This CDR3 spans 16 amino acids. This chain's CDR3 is CASSPTSDANTGELFF. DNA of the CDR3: TGTGCCAGCTCACCGACTAGCGATGCGAACACCGGGGAGCTGTTTTTT.

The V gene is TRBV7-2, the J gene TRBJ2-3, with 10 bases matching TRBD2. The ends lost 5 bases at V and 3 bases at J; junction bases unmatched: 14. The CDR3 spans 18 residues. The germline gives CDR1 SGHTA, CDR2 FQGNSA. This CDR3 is CASSLRGASGRLTDTQYF. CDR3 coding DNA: TGTGCCAGCAGCCTCCGTGGGGCTAGCGGGAGATTAACAGATACGCAGTATTTT. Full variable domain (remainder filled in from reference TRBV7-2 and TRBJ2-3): GAGVSQSPSNKVTEKGKDVELRCDPISGHTALYWYRQSLGQGLEFLIYFQGNSAPDKSGLPSDRFSAERTGGSVSTLTIQRTQQEDSAVYLCASSLRGASGRLTDTQYFGPGTRLTVL.

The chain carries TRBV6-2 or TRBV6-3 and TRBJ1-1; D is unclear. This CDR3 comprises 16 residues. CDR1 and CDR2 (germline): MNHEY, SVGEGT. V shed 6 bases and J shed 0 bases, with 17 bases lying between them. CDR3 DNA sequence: TGTGCCAGCAGCCCTCGCGGTGGGGAGGTGAACACTGAAGCTTTCTTT. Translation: CASSPRGGEVNTEAFF.

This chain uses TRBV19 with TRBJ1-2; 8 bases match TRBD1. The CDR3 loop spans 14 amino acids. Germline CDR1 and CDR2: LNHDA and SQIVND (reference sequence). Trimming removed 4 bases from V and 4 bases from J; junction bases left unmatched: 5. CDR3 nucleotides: TGTGCCAGTAGTAGGCAGGGGGCGTCCTATGGCTACACCTTC. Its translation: CASSRQGASYGYTF.

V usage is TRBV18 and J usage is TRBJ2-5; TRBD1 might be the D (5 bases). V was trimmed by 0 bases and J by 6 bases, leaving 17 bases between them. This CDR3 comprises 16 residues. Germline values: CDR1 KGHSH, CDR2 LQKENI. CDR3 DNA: TGTGCCAGCTCACCACCGGGGCAGGGATTAAAAAAGACCCAGTACTTC. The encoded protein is CASSPPGQGLKKTQYF.